This T cell receptor (beta chain) was obtained from a study of CD8 T cells in Susac syndrome. Findings of the study overall: The study admitted that it had a relatively small number of individuals in its TCR sequencing and HLA analysis.

A quantity of about 0.45 to 1 ug RNA underwent reverse transcription using random hexamers. Each CDR3 protein is one row after TCRdb ran MiXCR on the immunoSEQ multiplex PCR reads. The sample consists of some 200,000 distinct CDR3 sequences, about 91% of them appearing once. All included Susac syndrome patients satisfied recently defined diagnostic criteria for definite or probable disease. FACS enriched CD8+ TEMRA cells, while bulk CD8+ and CD4+ were negatively isolated. This CDR3 comprises 13 residues. V lost 2 bases and J lost 2, with 6 bases in between. CDR1 SGHAT and CDR2 FQNNGV come from the germline V gene. As concerns this clonotype: Its antigen is unidentified.

The TCR originated in a human donor with Susac syndrome. The sample taken for sequencing was CD4+ T cells from PBMCs. This chain joins TRBV11-2 and TRBJ1-1; the D is unclear. CDR3 coding DNA: TGTGCCAGCAGCTTAAAGGATAACACTGAAGCTTTCTTT. Protein sequence: CASSLKDNTEAFF.